The 5 T cell receptor beta chains below come from one sample, sequenced in a study of OX40 agonist ivuxolimab in advanced cancers. The repertoire was sequenced with immunoSEQ multiplex PCR; TCRdb's copy has only in-frame clones and lacks some. This table holds roughly 66,000 clones, around 84% found once. This material consisted of CD4+ or CD8+ T cells sorted from blood, taken in a trial of the OX40 agonist ivuxolimab. The receptors were sampled from an adult with an advanced solid tumor such as melanoma, head and neck, liver or kidney cancer.

The sample holds a few counts of this clone. This rearrangement joins TRBV6-1 to TRBJ2-1; 13 bases align to TRBD2. Germline V gives CDR1 MNHNS, CDR2 SASEGT. The CDR3 totals 15 residues. J gave up 4 bases and V 6 bases, and 3 bases lay outside the gene matches. CDR3 nucleotide sequence: TGTGCCAGCAGATCGGGACTAGCGGGATACAATGAGCAGTTCTTC. Translation gives CASRSGLAGYNEQFF.

The V call is TRBV2, the J call TRBJ1-1; weak D call: TRBD1 (6 bases). Germline V CDR1 and CDR2: SNHLY, FYNNEI. CDR3 length: 12 residues. V shed 4 bases and J shed 8 bases, with 11 bases lying between them. This chain's CDR3 is CASSGSGTEAFF. CDR3 DNA sequence: TGTGCCAGCAGTGGGTCAGGGACAGAAGCTTTCTTT. Variable domain in full (rest from reference TRBV2 and TRBJ1-1): EPEVTQTPSHQVTQMGQEVILRCVPISNHLYFYWYRQILGQKVEFLVSFYNNEISEKSEIFDDQFSVERPDGSNFTLKIRSTKLEDSAMYFCASSGSGTEAFFGQGTRLTVV.

The J gene is TRBJ2-1, the V gene TRBV6-5; 9 positions agree with TRBD1. CDR1 is MNHEY and CDR2 is SVGAGI in the germline V gene. CDR3 length equals 13 residues. Trimming took 10 bases from V and 3 from J; bases not matched to a gene: 4. CDR3 in DNA: TGTGCCACCTCGACAGGGGGCTACAATGAGCAGTTCTTC. Translating gives CATSTGGYNEQFF.

Written as DNA, the CDR3 is TGTGCCTGGAGGGACGGGGGGCGGACTGAAGCTTTCTTT. Amino acids: CAWRDGGRTEAFF. The chain is built from TRBV30 and TRBJ1-1, with D possibly TRBD1 on 6 matching bases. CDR1 is GTSNPN, CDR2 SVGIG, per germline (reference sequence). V gave up 3 bases and J gave up 5 bases, with 13 bases separating them. CDR3 length equals 13 residues.

V is TRBV5-1 and J is TRBJ2-7; TRBD1 aligns across 9 bases. V lost 0 bases to trimming and J lost 3 bases; unmatched junction nucleotides: 1. Germline V gene sequence: CDR1 SGHRS, CDR2 YFSETQ. The CDR3 extends over 14 amino acids. The DNA of the CDR3 is TGCGCCAGCAGCTTGGGGACAGGGGTCTACGAGCAGTACGTC. Its translation: CASSLGTGVYEQYV.